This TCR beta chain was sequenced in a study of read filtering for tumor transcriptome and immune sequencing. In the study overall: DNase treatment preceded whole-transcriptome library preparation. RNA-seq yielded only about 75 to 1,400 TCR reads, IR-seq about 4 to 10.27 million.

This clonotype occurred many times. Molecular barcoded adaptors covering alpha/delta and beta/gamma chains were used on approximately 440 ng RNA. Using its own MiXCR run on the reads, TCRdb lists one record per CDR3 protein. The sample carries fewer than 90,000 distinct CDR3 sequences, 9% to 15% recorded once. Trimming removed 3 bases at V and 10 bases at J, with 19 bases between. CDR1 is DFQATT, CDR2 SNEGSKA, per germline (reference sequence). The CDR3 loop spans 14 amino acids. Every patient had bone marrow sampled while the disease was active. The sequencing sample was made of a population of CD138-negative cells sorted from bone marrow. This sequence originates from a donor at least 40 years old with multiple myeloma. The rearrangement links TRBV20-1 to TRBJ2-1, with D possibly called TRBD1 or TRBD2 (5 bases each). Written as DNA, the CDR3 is TGCAGTGCTAGGAGGGCAGGGTCTCACTTAGAGCAGTTCTTC. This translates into CSARRAGSHLEQFF.